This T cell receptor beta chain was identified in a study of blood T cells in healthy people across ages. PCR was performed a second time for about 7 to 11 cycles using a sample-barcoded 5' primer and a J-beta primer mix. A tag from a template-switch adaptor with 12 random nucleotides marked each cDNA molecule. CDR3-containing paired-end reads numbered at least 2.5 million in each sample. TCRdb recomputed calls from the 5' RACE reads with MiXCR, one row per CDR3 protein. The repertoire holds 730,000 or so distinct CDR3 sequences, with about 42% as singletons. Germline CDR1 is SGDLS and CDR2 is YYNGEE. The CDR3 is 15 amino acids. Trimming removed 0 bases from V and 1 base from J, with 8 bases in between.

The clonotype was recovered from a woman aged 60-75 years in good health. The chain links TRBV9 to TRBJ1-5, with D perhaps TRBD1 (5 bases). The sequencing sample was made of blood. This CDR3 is CASSVGRGSNQPQHF. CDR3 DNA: TGTGCCAGCAGCGTAGGGCGGGGGAGCAATCAGCCCCAGCATTTT.